This entry lists 24 T cell receptor beta chains sequenced from one sample in a study of lymphopenia after photon versus proton radiotherapy. Only in-frame clones appear in the TCRdb table, and some are missing; sequencing was by immunoSEQ multiplex PCR. The sample carries about 70,000 clones, 85% to 95% recorded once. Source: peripheral blood, taken from a patient treated with photon-based radiotherapy. These receptors all come from a woman aged 40-49 years with cholangiocarcinoma.

The chain is built from TRBV10-2 and TRBJ1-1; D unclear. The CDR3 is 13 residues long. CDR1 is WSHSY and CDR2 is SAAADI in the germline V gene. The germline V and J ends were trimmed by 3 bases and 0 bases, with 5 bases remaining between them. The chain's CDR3 is CASSDTMNTEAFF. The DNA of the CDR3 is TGCGCCAGCAGTGATACAATGAACACTGAAGCTTTCTTT.

This clone appeared once. The genes are TRBV5-1 and TRBJ2-7; weak D call: TRBD2 (6 bases). The CDR3 contains 16 residues. CDR1 is SGHRS and CDR2 is YFSETQ in the germline V gene. V was shortened by 0 bases and J by 2 bases, with 15 bases between the two germline ends. The CDR3 nucleotides read TGCGCCAGCAGCTTGGGTTGGGGAGGTGACACCTACGAGCAGTACTTC. This encodes CASSLGWGGDTYEQYF. The full variable domain, its missing parts supplied by reference TRBV5-1 and TRBJ2-7, is KAGVTQTPRYLIKTRGQQVTLSCSPISGHRSVSWYQQTPGQGLQFLFEYFSETQRNKGNFPGRFSGRQFSNSRSEMNVSTLELGDSALYLCASSLGWGGDTYEQYFGPGTRLTVT.

This clone was counted a single time. One end of the junction does not line up with germline, which may come from a read error. The chain is built from TRBV13 and TRBJ2-7; TRBD2 might be the D (6 bases). CDR3 length: 16 residues. Germline CDR1 is PRHDT and CDR2 is FYEKMQ (reference sequence). The CDR3 is CTSSTGTGTPAYEQYF. The DNA for the CDR3 is TGTACCAGCAGCACTGGAACCGGGACTCCGGCCTACGAGCAGTACTTC. The whole variable domain, remainder taken from reference TRBV13 and TRBJ2-7, is AAGVIQSPRHLIKEKRETATLKCYPIPRHDTVYWYQQGPGQDPQFLISFYEKMQSDKGSIPDRFSAQQFSDYHSELNMSSLELGDSALYFCTSSTGTGTPAYEQYFGPGTRLTVT.

The chain carries TRBV4-2 and TRBJ1-5; weak D call: TRBD1 (5 bases). The germline V gene encodes CDR1 LGHNA and CDR2 YNFKEQ. The CDR3 extends over 16 amino acids. V dropped 4 bases and J dropped 2 bases, with 15 bases sitting between them. This CDR3 is CASSPQGGGGNQPQHF. In nucleotides, the CDR3 is TGTGCCAGCAGCCCCCAGGGCGGGGGGGGCAATCAGCCCCAGCATTTT.

The J gene is TRBJ2-7, the V gene TRBV28; the D is unclear. The CDR3 extends over 13 amino acids. V lost 2 bases to trimming and J lost 1 base, with 6 bases between them. Looked up from germline, CDR1 is MDHEN and CDR2 is SYDVKM. The CDR3 DNA reads as TGTGCCAGCAGTTTAGGTAGTTCCTACGAGCAGTACTTC. Protein product: CASSLGSSYEQYF.

The chain joins TRBV10-3 to TRBJ2-5, with D unresolved. V dropped 3 bases and J dropped 2 bases, with 1 base sitting between them. The CDR3 contains 11 residues. Germline lookup yields CDR1 ENHRY and CDR2 SYGVKD. The CDR3 DNA reads as TGTGCCATCAGTGAACAAGAGACCCAGTACTTC. Amino acid sequence: CAISEQETQYF.

This sequence joins TRBV6-4 and TRBJ2-1, with TRBD2 matching over 9 bases. Germline CDR1 reads MRHNA; CDR2 reads SNTAGT. The CDR3 has 15 residues. The ends lost 3 bases at V and 9 bases at J; junction bases unmatched: 9. CDR3 protein: CASSEKVSGGGEQFF. The DNA of the CDR3 is TGTGCCAGCAGTGAAAAGGTTAGCGGGGGTGGTGAGCAGTTCTTC.

The chain combines TRBV28 with TRBJ1-1; D remains ambiguous. Germline-derived CDR1 and CDR2 are MDHEN and SYDVKM. The germline V and J ends were trimmed by 2 bases and 4 bases, with 14 bases remaining between them. This CDR3 contains 15 residues. DNA of the CDR3: TGTGCCAGCAGTTTAACCGGCCGCCGATCCACTGAAGCTTTCTTT. It yields the protein CASSLTGRRSTEAFF.

The chain is built from TRBV15 and TRBJ2-5; weak D call: TRBD2 (7 bases). Trimming left V 6 bases short and J 1 base short, with 18 bases between. CDR1 and CDR2 from the germline V gene are LNHNV and YYDKDF (reference sequence). The CDR3 loop spans 16 amino acids. The CDR3 bases are TGTGCCACCAGGTCGGGAAGGGGGGAGGGCCAAGAGACCCAGTACTTC. Amino acids: CATRSGRGEGQETQYF.

The rearrangement joins TRBV16 to TRBJ2-2; tentative D call: TRBD2 (6 bases). This CDR3 contains 16 residues. With 3 bases removed from V and 5 bases from J, the gap between germline ends came to 16 bases. CDR1 is KGHSY and CDR2 is FQNENV in the germline V gene. The CDR3 here is CASSQGTAPSTGELFF. CDR3 coding DNA: TGTGCCAGCAGCCAGGGGACTGCCCCCAGTACCGGGGAGCTGTTTTTT.

V gene TRBV21-1 combines with J gene TRBJ1-5; the table's D call, TRBD1, has no DNA check behind it. TRBV21-1 is deemed a pseudogene. The length of the CDR3 is 16 residues. DNA for the CDR3: TGTGCCAGTCGCGGACCGATAGGGACAGCTAATCAGCCCCAGCATTTT. Translating it yields CASRGPIGTANQPQHF.

V usage is TRBV6-6 and J usage is TRBJ2-7; 10 bases are shared with TRBD2. This CDR3 comprises 15 residues. Germline CDR1 reads MNHNY; CDR2 reads SVGAGI (reference sequence). The J segment lost 1 base and the V segment lost 2 bases, leaving 2 bases of the junction unmatched. The CDR3 sequence: CASSYPLAGSYEQYF. The CDR3, as DNA: TGTGCCAGCAGTTACCCACTAGCGGGGTCCTACGAGCAGTACTTC.

The genes are TRBV7-3 and TRBJ2-2; D is ambiguous. V was cut by 2 bases and J by 0 bases, with 10 bases left in between. CDR3 size: 16 residues. Germline CDR1 and CDR2: SGHTA and FQGTGA. The CDR3 DNA reads TGTGCCAGCAGCTTAGTTCCGGCCTCGAACACCGGGGAGCTGTTTTTT. Encoded protein: CASSLVPASNTGELFF. Using reference TRBV7-3 and TRBJ2-2 for the parts outside the CDR3, the full variable domain is GAGVSQTPSNKVTEKGKYVELRCDPISGHTALYWYRQSLGQGPEFLIYFQGTGAADDSGLPNDRFFAVRPEGSVSTLKIQRTERGDSAVYLCASSLVPASNTGELFFGEGSRLTVL.

The CDR3 protein is CASSANRYNEQFF. Here the CDR3 DNA reads TGTGCCAGCAGTGCTAATCGGTACAATGAGCAGTTCTTC. The chain couples TRBV2 to TRBJ2-1; D is undetermined. Trimming took 4 bases from V and 4 from J, leaving 8 bases between them. The CDR3 contains 13 residues. From germline, CDR1 is SNHLY and CDR2 FYNNEI.

V gene TRBV6-1 combines with J gene TRBJ1-5; a weak D match, TRBD1 (6 bases). V lost 3 bases, J lost 16 bases, and 13 bases lay in between. This CDR3 has 11 residues. Germline values: CDR1 MNHNS, CDR2 SASEGT. The chain's CDR3 is CASSEGDIKHF. The CDR3 DNA is TGTGCCAGCAGTGAGGGGGACATAAAACATTTT.

The gene calls are TRBV19 and TRBJ1-5; D remains ambiguous. Germline loops: CDR1 LNHDA, CDR2 SQIVND (reference sequence). The CDR3 contains 17 residues. V lost 4 bases, J lost 0 bases, and 16 bases lay in between. The CDR3 DNA reads as TGTGCCAGTAGTAATTCAGGTGTGGGCCTTAGCAATCAGCCCCAGCATTTT. This gives the protein CASSNSGVGLSNQPQHF.

V is TRBV5-6 and J is TRBJ2-3; D is undetermined. The germline V gene encodes CDR1 SGHDT and CDR2 YYEEEE. V was shortened by 2 bases and J by 1 base, with 2 bases between the two germline ends. This CDR3 spans 12 amino acids. Here the CDR3 reads CASSFRTDTQYF. The CDR3, as DNA: TGTGCCAGCAGCTTTCGCACAGATACGCAGTATTTT.

CDR3 DNA: TGTGCCACCAGCAGAGAAAAGGGAGTAGGGGCCAACGTCCTGACTTTC. Amino acid sequence: CATSREKGVGANVLTF. This chain links TRBV15 with TRBJ2-6, with D possibly being TRBD2 (5 bases). With 0 bases removed from V and 4 bases from J, the gap between germline ends came to 10 bases. Germline CDR1 LNHNV, CDR2 YYDKDF (reference sequence). The CDR3 has 16 residues.

This clone was counted a single time. V and J are TRBV7-9 and TRBJ1-1; maybe TRBD1 (5 bases). Germline V CDR1 and CDR2: SEHNR, FQNEAQ (reference sequence). The CDR3 totals 15 residues. V dropped 5 bases and J dropped 3 bases, with 16 bases sitting between them. The CDR3 is CASSDRGEGHTEAFF. CDR3 DNA: TGTGCCAGCAGCGATAGAGGGGAGGGGCACACTGAAGCTTTCTTT.

The rearrangement uses TRBV5-1 and TRBJ2-4, with 7 bases matching TRBD2. Germline CDR1 is SGHRS and CDR2 is YFSETQ. Trimming cost V 3 bases and J 15 bases; bases outside gene matches: 12. The CDR3 runs to 13 residues. The CDR3 sequence is CASSSEAREPRYF. DNA for the CDR3: TGCGCCAGCAGCTCCGAGGCGCGGGAGCCTAGGTACTTC.

The V call is TRBV7-9, the J call TRBJ2-2; 12 bases are a match to TRBD2. The CDR3 is 16 amino acids. V lost 4 bases, J lost 4 bases, and 4 bases stayed unmatched. The V gene's germline CDR1 is SEHNR and CDR2 FQNEAQ (reference sequence). Here the CDR3 reads CASSSMGLAGTGELFF. CDR3 DNA: TGTGCCAGCAGCTCGATGGGACTAGCGGGCACCGGGGAGCTGTTTTTT.

The V and J genes are TRBV2 and TRBJ1-6; 12 bases map to TRBD1. The CDR3 is 14 residues long. CDR1 is SNHLY, CDR2 FYNNEI, per germline. The ends lost 11 bases at V and 5 bases at J; junction bases unmatched: 4. In nucleotides, the CDR3 is TGTGCCGGGACAGGGGGCAGGAATAATTCACCCCTCCACTTT. Its translation is CAGTGGRNNSPLHF.

V and J are TRBV28 and TRBJ1-6, with D uncertain. The ends were cut back, 2 bases at V and 0 bases at J, with 17 bases in the middle. Per the germline V gene, CDR1 is MDHEN and CDR2 is SYDVKM. This CDR3 contains 19 residues. In nucleotides, the CDR3 is TGTGCCAGCAGTTTAATTGAGGATATCCCGAGCTCCTATAATTCACCCCTCCACTTT. This sequence encodes CASSLIEDIPSSYNSPLHF.

The chain links TRBV6-5 to TRBJ2-3; D call uncertain. Germline V gives CDR1 MNHEY, CDR2 SVGAGI. The length of the CDR3 is 13 residues. V shed 0 bases and J shed 3 bases, with 4 bases lying between them. Here the CDR3 DNA reads TGTGCCAGCAGTTACTCCGGGACAGATACGCAGTATTTT. Its translation is CASSYSGTDTQYF.